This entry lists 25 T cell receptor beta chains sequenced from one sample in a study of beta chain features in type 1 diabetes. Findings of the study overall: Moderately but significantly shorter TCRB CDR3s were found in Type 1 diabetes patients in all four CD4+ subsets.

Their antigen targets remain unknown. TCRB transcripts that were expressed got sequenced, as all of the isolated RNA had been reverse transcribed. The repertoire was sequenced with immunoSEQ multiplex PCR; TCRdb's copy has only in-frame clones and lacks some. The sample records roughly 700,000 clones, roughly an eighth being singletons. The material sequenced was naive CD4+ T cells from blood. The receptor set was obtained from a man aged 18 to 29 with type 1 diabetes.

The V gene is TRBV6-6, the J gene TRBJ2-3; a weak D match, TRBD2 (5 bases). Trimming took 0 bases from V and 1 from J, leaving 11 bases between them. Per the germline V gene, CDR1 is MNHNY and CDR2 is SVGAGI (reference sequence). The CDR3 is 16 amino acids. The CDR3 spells CASSYSSLARTDTQYF. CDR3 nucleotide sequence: TGTGCCAGCAGTTACTCGAGTCTAGCACGCACAGATACGCAGTATTTT.

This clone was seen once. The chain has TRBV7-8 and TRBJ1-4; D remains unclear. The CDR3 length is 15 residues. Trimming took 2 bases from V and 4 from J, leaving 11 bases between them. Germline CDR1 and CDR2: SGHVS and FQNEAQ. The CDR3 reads CASSLRGGNNEKLFF. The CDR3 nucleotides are TGTGCCAGCAGCTTACGGGGAGGGAATAATGAAAAACTGTTTTTT.

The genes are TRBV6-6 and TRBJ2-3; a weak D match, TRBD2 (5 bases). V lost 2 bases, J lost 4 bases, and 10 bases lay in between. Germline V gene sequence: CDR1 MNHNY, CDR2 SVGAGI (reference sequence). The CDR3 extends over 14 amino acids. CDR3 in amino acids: CASSYAERPDTQYF. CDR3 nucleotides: TGTGCCAGCAGTTACGCGGAGCGGCCAGATACGCAGTATTTT.

Written as DNA, the CDR3 is TGTGCCAGCAGCCAAGATGGCATAGGGGGGAAAGGAGGCTATGGCTACACCTTC. As protein: CASSQDGIGGKGGYGYTF. The chain uses TRBV4-2 and TRBJ1-2; D is perhaps TRBD1 (6 bases). Germline V gene lookup returns CDR1 LGHNA and CDR2 YNFKEQ. V lost 0 bases and J lost 4, with 21 bases in between. The CDR3 has 18 residues.

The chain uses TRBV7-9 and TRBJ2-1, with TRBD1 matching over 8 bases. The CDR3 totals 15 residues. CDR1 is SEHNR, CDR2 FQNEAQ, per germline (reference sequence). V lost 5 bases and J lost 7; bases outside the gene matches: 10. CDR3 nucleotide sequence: TGTGCCAGCAGCCCCCGGCGACAGGGGTGGAATGAGCAGTTCTTC. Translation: CASSPRRQGWNEQFF.

As DNA, the CDR3 is TGCGCCAGCGCCCGCGTCGGGGGACCTAATGAAAAACTGTTTTTT. Translation gives CASARVGGPNEKLFF. This chain uses TRBV4-1 with TRBJ1-4; D is perhaps TRBD1 (5 bases). Germline lookup yields CDR1 MGHRA and CDR2 YSYEKL. This CDR3 spans 15 amino acids. Trimming took off 8 bases at V and 3 bases at J, with 16 bases between the two ends.

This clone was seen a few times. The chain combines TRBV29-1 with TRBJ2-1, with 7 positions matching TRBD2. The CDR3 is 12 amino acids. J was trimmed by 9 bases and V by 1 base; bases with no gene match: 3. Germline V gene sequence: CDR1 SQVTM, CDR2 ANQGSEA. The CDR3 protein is CSVEGGGSEQFF. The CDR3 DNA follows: TGCAGCGTTGAAGGGGGGGGTAGTGAGCAGTTCTTC.

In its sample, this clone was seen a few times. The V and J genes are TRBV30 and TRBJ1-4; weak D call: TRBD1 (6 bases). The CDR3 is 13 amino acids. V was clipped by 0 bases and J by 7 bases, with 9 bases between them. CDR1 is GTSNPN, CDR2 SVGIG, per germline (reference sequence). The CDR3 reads CAWSVGGSEKLFF. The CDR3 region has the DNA TGTGCCTGGAGTGTAGGGGGAAGTGAAAAACTGTTTTTT.

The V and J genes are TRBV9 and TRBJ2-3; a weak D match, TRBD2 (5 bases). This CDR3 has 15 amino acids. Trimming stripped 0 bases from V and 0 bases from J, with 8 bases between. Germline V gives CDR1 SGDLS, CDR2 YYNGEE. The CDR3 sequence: CASSVGGISTDTQYF. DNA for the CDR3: TGTGCCAGCAGCGTAGGAGGGATTAGCACAGATACGCAGTATTTT. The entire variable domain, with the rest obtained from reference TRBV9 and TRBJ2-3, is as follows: DSGVTQTPKHLITATGQRVTLRCSPRSGDLSVYWYQQSLDQGLQFLIQYYNGEERAKGNILERFSAQQFPDLHSELNLSSLELGDSALYFCASSVGGISTDTQYFGPGTRLTVL.

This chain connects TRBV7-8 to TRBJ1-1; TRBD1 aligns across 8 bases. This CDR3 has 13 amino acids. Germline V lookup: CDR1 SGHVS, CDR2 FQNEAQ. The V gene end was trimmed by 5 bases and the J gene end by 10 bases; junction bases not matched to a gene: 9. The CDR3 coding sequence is TGTGCCAGCAGCACTAGGACAGGGAAGTTAGCTTTCTTT. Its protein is CASSTRTGKLAFF.

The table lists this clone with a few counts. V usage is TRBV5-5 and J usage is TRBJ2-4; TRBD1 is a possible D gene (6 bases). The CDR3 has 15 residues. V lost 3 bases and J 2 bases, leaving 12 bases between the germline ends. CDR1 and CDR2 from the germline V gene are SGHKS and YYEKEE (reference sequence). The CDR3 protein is CASSSSTGTKNIQYF. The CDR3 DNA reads TGTGCCAGCAGCTCGTCGACAGGAACCAAAAACATTCAGTACTTC.

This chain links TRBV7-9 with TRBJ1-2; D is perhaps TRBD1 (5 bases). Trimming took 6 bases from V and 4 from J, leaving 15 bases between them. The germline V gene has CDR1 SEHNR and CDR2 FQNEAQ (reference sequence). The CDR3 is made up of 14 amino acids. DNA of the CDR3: TGTGCCAGCAGTACGGAGGGGTTATTCTATGGCTACACCTTC. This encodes CASSTEGLFYGYTF.

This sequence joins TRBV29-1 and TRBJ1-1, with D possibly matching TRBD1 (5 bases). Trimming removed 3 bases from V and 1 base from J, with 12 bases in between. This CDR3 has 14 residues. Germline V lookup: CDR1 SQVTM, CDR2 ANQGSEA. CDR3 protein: CSVDKGQGNTEAFF. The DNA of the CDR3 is TGCAGCGTTGACAAGGGGCAGGGGAACACTGAAGCTTTCTTT. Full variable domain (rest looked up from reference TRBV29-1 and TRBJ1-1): SAVISQKPSRDICQRGTSLTIQCQVDSQVTMMFWYRQQPGQSLTLIATANQGSEATYESGFVIDKFPISRPNLTFSTLTVSNMSPEDSSIYLCSVDKGQGNTEAFFGQGTRLTVV.

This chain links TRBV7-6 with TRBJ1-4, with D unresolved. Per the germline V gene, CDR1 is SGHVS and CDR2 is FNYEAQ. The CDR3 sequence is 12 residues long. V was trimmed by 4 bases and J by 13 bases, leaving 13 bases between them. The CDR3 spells CASSSAKGRLFF. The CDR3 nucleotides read TGTGCCAGCAGCTCAGCGAAAGGGCGACTGTTTTTT.

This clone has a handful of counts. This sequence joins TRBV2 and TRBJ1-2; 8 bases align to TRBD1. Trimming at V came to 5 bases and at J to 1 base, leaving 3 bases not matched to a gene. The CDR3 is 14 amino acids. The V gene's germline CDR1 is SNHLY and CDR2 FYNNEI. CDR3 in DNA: TGTGCCAGCAGTAGGGACAGGAGTAACTATGGCTACACCTTC. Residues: CASSRDRSNYGYTF.

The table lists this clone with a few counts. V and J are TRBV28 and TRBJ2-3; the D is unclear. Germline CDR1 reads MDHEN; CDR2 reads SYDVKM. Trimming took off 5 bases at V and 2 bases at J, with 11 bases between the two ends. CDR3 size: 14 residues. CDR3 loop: CASSIPIYTDTQYF. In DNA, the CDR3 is TGTGCCAGCAGTATTCCCATCTACACAGATACGCAGTATTTT.

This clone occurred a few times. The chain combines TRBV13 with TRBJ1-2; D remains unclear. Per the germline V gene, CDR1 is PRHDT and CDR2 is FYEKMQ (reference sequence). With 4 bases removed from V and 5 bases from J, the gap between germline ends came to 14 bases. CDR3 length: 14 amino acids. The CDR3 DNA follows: TGTGCCAGCAGCTACTTGTACAGAGAGTATGGCTACACCTTC. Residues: CASSYLYREYGYTF.

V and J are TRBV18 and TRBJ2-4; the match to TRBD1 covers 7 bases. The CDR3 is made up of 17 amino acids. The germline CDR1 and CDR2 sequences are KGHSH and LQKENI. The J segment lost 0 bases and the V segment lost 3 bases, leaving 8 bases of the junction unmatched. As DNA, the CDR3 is TGTGCCAGCTCACCGATGACAGGGCTTCTAGCCAAAAACATTCAGTACTTC. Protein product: CASSPMTGLLAKNIQYF.

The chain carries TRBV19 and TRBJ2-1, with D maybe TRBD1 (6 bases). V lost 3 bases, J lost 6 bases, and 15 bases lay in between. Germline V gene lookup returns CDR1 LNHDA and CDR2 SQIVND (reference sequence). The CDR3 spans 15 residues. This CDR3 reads CASSMVRGRGNEQFF. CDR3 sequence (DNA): TGTGCCAGTAGTATGGTCAGGGGCAGGGGCAATGAGCAGTTCTTC.

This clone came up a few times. The DNA of the CDR3 is TGTGCCAGTAGGAGTCTGACGGAAGCTTTCTTT. It yields the protein CASRSLTEAFF. The chain carries TRBV19 and TRBJ1-1; D call uncertain. The CDR3 has 11 amino acids. Trimming removed 6 bases from V and 8 bases from J, with 10 bases in between. The germline V gene encodes CDR1 LNHDA and CDR2 SQIVND (reference sequence).

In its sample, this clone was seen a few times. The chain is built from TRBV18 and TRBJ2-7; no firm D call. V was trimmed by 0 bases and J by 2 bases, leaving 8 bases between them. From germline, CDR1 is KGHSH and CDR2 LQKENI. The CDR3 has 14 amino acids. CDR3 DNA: TGTGCCAGCTCACCACCGTCTAGGGCCTACGAGCAGTACTTC. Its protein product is CASSPPSRAYEQYF.

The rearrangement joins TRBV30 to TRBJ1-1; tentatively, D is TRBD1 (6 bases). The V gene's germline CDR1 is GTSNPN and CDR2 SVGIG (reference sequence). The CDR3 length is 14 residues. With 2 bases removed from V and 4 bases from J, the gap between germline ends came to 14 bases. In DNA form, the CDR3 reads TGTGCCTGGAGTCGACAGGCATACACCACTGAAGCTTTCTTT. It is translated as CAWSRQAYTTEAFF.

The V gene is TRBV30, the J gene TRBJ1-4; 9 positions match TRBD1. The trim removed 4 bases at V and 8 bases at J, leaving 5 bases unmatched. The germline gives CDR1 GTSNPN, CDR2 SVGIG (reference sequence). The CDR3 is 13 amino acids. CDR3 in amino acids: CAWMGTGPEKLFF. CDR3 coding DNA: TGTGCCTGGATGGGGACAGGGCCCGAAAAACTGTTTTTT.

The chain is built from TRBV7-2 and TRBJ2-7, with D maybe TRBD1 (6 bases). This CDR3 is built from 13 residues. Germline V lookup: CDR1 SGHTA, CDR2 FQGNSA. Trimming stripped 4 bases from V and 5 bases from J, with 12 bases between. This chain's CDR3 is CASSWGTGNEQYF. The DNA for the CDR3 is TGTGCCAGCAGCTGGGGAACAGGGAACGAGCAGTACTTC.

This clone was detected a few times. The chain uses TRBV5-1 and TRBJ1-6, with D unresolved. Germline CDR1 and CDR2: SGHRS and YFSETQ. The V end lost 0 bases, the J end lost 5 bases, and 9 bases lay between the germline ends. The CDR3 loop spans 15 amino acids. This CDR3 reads CASSLEVTDNSPLHF. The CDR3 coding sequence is TGCGCCAGCAGCTTGGAGGTGACCGATAATTCACCCCTCCACTTT.